The 26 T cell receptor beta chains reported below all come from one sample, sequenced in a study of Ad26.COV2.S vaccination and SARS-CoV-2 variants. Sample treatment: 15 to 20 received Ad26.COV2.S at low or high dose, single or two shots; about 5 received placebo; per-sample allocation not given. Sampling was done on day 63 after the first vaccine or placebo injection. Profiled with immunoSEQ multiplex PCR; TCRdb holds only in-frame clones, not every one. Of 300,000 to 400,000 clones in the sample, 70% to 90% were seen once. This specimen consisted of peripheral blood, obtained in a trial of Ad26.COV2.S vaccine versus placebo. Receptors originate from a person between 18 and 65 years old who received the Ad26.COV2.S COVID-19 vaccine or a placebo.

The chain carries TRBV4-2 and TRBJ2-2, with a possible D match to TRBD1 (6 bases). Looked up from germline, CDR1 is LGHNA and CDR2 is YNFKEQ. The CDR3 has 17 amino acids. V was clipped by 4 bases and J by 0 bases, with 15 bases between them. The CDR3 loop is CASSLNVAGANTGELFF. The CDR3 region has the DNA TGTGCCAGCAGCCTGAACGTCGCAGGGGCGAACACCGGGGAGCTGTTTTTT.

V usage is TRBV27 and J usage is TRBJ2-5; TRBD2 might be the D (5 bases). The CDR3 covers 11 residues. Germline V gives CDR1 MNHEY, CDR2 SMNVEV (reference sequence). Between the trimmed V and J ends, which lost 3 bases and 7 bases, there was a span of 6 bases. The CDR3 bases are TGTGCCAGCAGTTTCAGCGGGACCCAGTACTTC. Translating it yields CASSFSGTQYF.

The rearrangement uses TRBV14 and TRBJ1-1, with a weak D call TRBD1 (5 bases). Trimming removed 4 bases from V and 1 base from J, with 19 bases in between. The germline CDR1 and CDR2 sequences are SGHDN and FVKESK. The CDR3 covers 17 residues. The CDR3 region is CASSRGWVGGGNTEAFF. The CDR3 coding sequence is TGTGCCAGCAGCCGAGGTTGGGTTGGCGGGGGGAACACTGAAGCTTTCTTT.

The chain combines TRBV28 with TRBJ2-7; 12 nucleotides match TRBD1. The V gene end was trimmed by 2 bases and the J gene end by 5 bases; junction bases not matched to a gene: 4. Per germline, CDR1 MDHEN and CDR2 SYDVKM. The CDR3 is 15 amino acids. The CDR3, as DNA: TGTGCCAGCAGTTTAGTCGGGACAGGGGGCGACGAGCAGTACTTC. It yields the protein CASSLVGTGGDEQYF.

The J gene is TRBJ1-1, the V gene TRBV15; no clear D gene. Germline V gene sequence: CDR1 LNHNV, CDR2 YYDKDF (reference sequence). The germline V and J ends were trimmed by 0 bases and 4 bases, with 9 bases remaining between them. The length of the CDR3 is 14 residues. The CDR3 DNA follows: TGTGCCACCAGCAGAGAGGGGATAGTCACTGAAGCTTTCTTT. As protein: CATSREGIVTEAFF.

This clone came up a few times. The rearrangement uses TRBV6-5 and TRBJ1-5; no definite D call. V shed 0 bases and J shed 3 bases, with 6 bases lying between them. The germline V gene has CDR1 MNHEY and CDR2 SVGAGI. CDR3 length: 14 residues. CDR3 protein: CASSYSSFNQPQHF. CDR3 in DNA: TGTGCCAGCAGTTACTCGTCATTCAATCAGCCCCAGCATTTT.

V is TRBV5-4 and J is TRBJ2-5; 16 nucleotides align to TRBD2. CDR3 length: 18 amino acids. V gave up 3 bases and J gave up 2 bases; unmatched junction bases: 7. CDR1 and CDR2 (germline): SGHNT, YYREEE (reference sequence). The CDR3 loop reads CASSSGLAGGPKQETQYF. CDR3 in DNA: TGTGCCAGCAGCTCGGGACTAGCGGGGGGGCCCAAACAAGAGACCCAGTACTTC.

Comments on this clone: Additional DNA sequences in this sample encode the identical CDR3. V gene TRBV5-1 combines with J gene TRBJ2-7, with 10 bases aligning to TRBD1. V dropped 4 bases and J dropped 2; count of bases not matched to a gene: 3. The germline gives CDR1 SGHRS, CDR2 YFSETQ. The CDR3 covers 14 residues. For the CDR3, the DNA is TGCGCCAGCAGCAGCGGACAGGGGGCCTACGAGCAGTACTTC. It encodes CASSSGQGAYEQYF.

The chain combines TRBV5-4 with TRBJ1-2; TRBD1 aligns across 7 bases. The V gene end was trimmed by 0 bases and the J gene end by 8 bases; junction bases not matched to a gene: 16. There are 17 residues in the CDR3. CDR1 is SGHNT and CDR2 is YYREEE in the germline V gene (reference sequence). CDR3: CASSLDKGGTGRGGYTF. The CDR3 region has the DNA TGTGCCAGCAGCTTGGATAAAGGGGGCACCGGCCGGGGAGGCTACACCTTC.

V is TRBV5-6 and J is TRBJ1-5; D ambiguous. CDR3 length equals 17 residues. Germline loops: CDR1 SGHDT, CDR2 YYEEEE. The ends were cut back, 5 bases at V and 2 bases at J, with 20 bases in the middle. The CDR3 region has the DNA TGTGCCAGCAGTTTGTTGGGGTCGGGGTCGGGCAATCAGCCCCAGCATTTT. Protein: CASSLLGSGSGNQPQHF.

The chain employs TRBV19 and TRBJ1-5; D may be TRBD1 (6 bases). V shed 5 bases and J shed 0 bases, with 26 bases lying between them. Germline-derived CDR1 and CDR2 are LNHDA and SQIVND (reference sequence). The CDR3 is made up of 20 amino acids. The CDR3 DNA sequence: TGTGCCAGTAGTCCAGCCCCAGTTCTTCAGGGGTCCCCTAGCAATCAGCCCCAGCATTTT. Encoded protein: CASSPAPVLQGSPSNQPQHF.

In its sample, this clone was seen once. The chain combines TRBV3-1 (or the pseudogene TRBV3-2) with TRBJ2-2; D is unclear. V lost 4 bases and J 3 bases, leaving 6 bases between the germline ends. CDR1 and CDR2 from the germline V gene are LGHDT and YNNKEL (reference sequence). This CDR3 has 13 residues. CDR3 sequence (DNA): TGTGCCAGCAGCCCTCAATACACCGGGGAGCTGTTTTTT. Translation: CASSPQYTGELFF.

V and J are TRBV27 and TRBJ2-7; D is possibly TRBD2 (6 bases). V was clipped by 8 bases and J by 3 bases, with 17 bases between them. This CDR3 has 14 amino acids. CDR1 and CDR2 (germline): MNHEY, SMNVEV (reference sequence). The CDR3 region has the DNA TGTGCCAGCGCAGCCGAGACTAGTAGCTACGAGCAGTACTTC. It yields the protein CASAAETSSYEQYF.

This chain links TRBV5-4 with TRBJ2-7; TRBD1 aligns across 8 bases. V dropped 4 bases and J dropped 6; count of bases not matched to a gene: 15. The germline CDR1 and CDR2 sequences are SGHNT and YYREEE (reference sequence). The length of the CDR3 is 16 residues. The CDR3 DNA is TGTGCCAGCAGCCCCATGCTTGGGACAGGAGCTCTCGAGCAGTACTTC. Amino acid sequence: CASSPMLGTGALEQYF.

The rearrangement uses TRBV28 and TRBJ1-2; D is perhaps TRBD1 (5 bases). CDR3 length: 13 residues. The germline V gene encodes CDR1 MDHEN and CDR2 SYDVKM. Between the trimmed V and J ends, which lost 7 bases and 12 bases, there was a span of 21 bases. CDR3 nucleotides: TGTGCCAGCACCTTAAGTGGGGGGAGGGGCCACACCTTC. Encoded protein: CASTLSGGRGHTF.

The chain is built from TRBV6-5 and TRBJ2-7; D remains unclear. The germline gives CDR1 MNHEY, CDR2 SVGAGI. This CDR3 region has 15 residues. V was clipped by 6 bases and J by 0 bases, with 15 bases between them. CDR3 nucleotide sequence: TGTGCCAGCAGCTCTTCCGACACATACTCCTACGAGCAGTACTTC. Protein product: CASSSSDTYSYEQYF.

The rearrangement joins TRBV6-2 or TRBV6-3 to TRBJ2-3; maybe TRBD2 (5 bases). CDR1 is MNHEY and CDR2 is SVGEGT in the germline V gene. The CDR3 has 12 amino acids. V lost 5 bases and J 6 bases, leaving 9 bases between the germline ends. The CDR3 coding sequence is TGTGCCAGCAGTCCGAGGGTCGATACGCAGTATTTT. It specifies CASSPRVDTQYF.

The V gene is TRBV28, the J gene TRBJ1-2, with D perhaps matching TRBD1 (5 bases). CDR1 MDHEN and CDR2 SYDVKM come from the germline V gene. CDR3 size: 14 residues. The ends were cut back, 3 bases at V and 5 bases at J, with 13 bases in the middle. CDR3 bases: TGTGCCAGCAGTTTGGGGGGGGATCGGTATGGCTACACCTTC. Amino acids: CASSLGGDRYGYTF.

V and J are TRBV18 and TRBJ2-7, with D unresolved. CDR1 and CDR2 (germline): KGHSH, LQKENI. Trimming removed 3 bases from V and 2 bases from J, with 11 bases in between. The CDR3 runs to 14 residues. The CDR3 DNA follows: TGTGCCAGCTCACCCGGTGTCTCGGCCTACGAGCAGTACTTC. This translates into CASSPGVSAYEQYF.

The rearrangement uses TRBV19 and TRBJ2-7; weak D call: TRBD2 (7 bases). The germline V gene has CDR1 LNHDA and CDR2 SQIVND (reference sequence). CDR3 length: 13 amino acids. Between the trimmed V and J ends, which lost 5 bases and 4 bases, there was a span of 12 bases. The CDR3 reads CASSPGGPYEQYF. In DNA, the CDR3 is TGTGCCAGTAGTCCCGGGGGGCCATACGAGCAGTACTTC.

V and J are TRBV5-1 and TRBJ2-5, with D perhaps matching TRBD2 (7 bases). The germline V gene has CDR1 SGHRS and CDR2 YFSETQ. With 6 bases removed from V and 5 bases from J, the gap between germline ends came to 23 bases. The length of the CDR3 is 16 residues. CDR3 in DNA: TGCGCCAGCACCAGGGGCGGGGGCGCGGATCGGGAGACCCAGTACTTC. Protein: CASTRGGGADRETQYF.

The V and J genes are TRBV5-5 and TRBJ2-7; D is possibly TRBD2 (6 bases). This CDR3 is built from 16 residues. V lost 0 bases and J lost 4, with 17 bases in between. Germline-derived CDR1 and CDR2 are SGHKS and YYEKEE (reference sequence). The CDR3 coding sequence is TGTGCCAGCAGCTTGGCCTTACCGGGACTTCCTTACGAGCAGTACTTC. Its protein product is CASSLALPGLPYEQYF.

The chain combines TRBV5-4 with TRBJ2-3; 8 bases match TRBD2. The CDR3 extends over 16 amino acids. The V gene end was trimmed by 5 bases and the J gene end by 3 bases; junction bases not matched to a gene: 11. Per the germline V gene, CDR1 is SGHNT and CDR2 is YYREEE (reference sequence). DNA of the CDR3: TGTGCCAGCAGTCTATCTAGCGGGCCAGAGACAGATACGCAGTATTTT. Protein sequence: CASSLSSGPETDTQYF.

The sample holds one count of this clone. The chain is built from TRBV19 and TRBJ2-7; D ambiguous. CDR1 and CDR2 from the germline V gene are LNHDA and SQIVND (reference sequence). The CDR3 contains 14 residues. V was cut by 6 bases and J by 3 bases, with 15 bases left in between. The CDR3 coding sequence is TGTGCCAGTAGCACTCGGATGGGGAACTACGAGCAGTACTTC. Protein sequence: CASSTRMGNYEQYF.

As to this clone: This sample also contains other DNA sequences that code for the same CDR3. The rearrangement uses TRBV24-1 and TRBJ2-1; D remains ambiguous. Germline V gene lookup returns CDR1 KGHDR and CDR2 SFDVKD. The CDR3 extends over 11 amino acids. Trimming took 5 bases from V and 8 from J, leaving 6 bases between them. In DNA form, the CDR3 reads TGTGCCACCAGTGCGCTCGATGAGCAGTTCTTC. The encoded protein is CATSALDEQFF.

This rearrangement joins TRBV6-5 to TRBJ1-5; 9 bases align to TRBD1. Germline V CDR1 and CDR2: MNHEY, SVGAGI. Unmatched junction bases numbered 2, after V lost 6 bases and J lost 2 bases. The CDR3 contains 14 residues. DNA for the CDR3: TGTGCCAGCAGGCGACAGGGGGGCAATCAGCCCCAGCATTTT. Amino acids: CASRRQGGNQPQHF.